This T cell receptor (beta chain) was captured in a study of T cell responses to AZD1222 COVID-19 vaccine. Worth noting for this clone: Its cognate antigen is unknown.

Study observations and caveats: Seropositive at baseline were only 5 to 7 AZD1222 recipients. Donors were mostly white British, more females; clonal diversity possibly underestimated. Repertoire sampling happened only post peak T cell response.

Sequenced by immunoSEQ multiplex PCR; TCRdb stores in-frame clones only, minus some. The sample yields roughly 60,000 clones, 65% to 80% seen once. The junction had 5 bases not matched to a gene; V was cut back by 4 bases and J by 5 bases. CDR1 and CDR2 (germline): SNHLY, FYNNEI. CDR3 length: 15 amino acids. This chain uses TRBV2 with TRBJ2-2; 9 nucleotides agree with TRBD1. Sample: peripheral blood, taken 28 days after the second AZD1222 dose. The clonotype originates from an adult who received the AZD1222 COVID-19 vaccine. This CDR3 reads CASSAGQGGTGELFF. In DNA, the CDR3 is TGTGCCAGCAGTGCGGGACAGGGCGGAACCGGGGAGCTGTTTTTT.